This T cell receptor beta chain appears in the sequencing data of a study of PD-1 blockade in classical Hodgkin lymphoma. For the study at large: Once every 2 weeks, patients received intravenous nivolumab at 3 mg/kg.

Every single patient, without exception, relapsed after autologous stem cell transplantation, and brentuximab vedotin exposure varied. Repertoires were generated with immunoSEQ multiplex PCR, while TCRdb's copy carries only in-frame clones and drops some. Of over 1,000 clones detected, about nine tenths appear once; the ten largest clones hold 56%. CDR1 MGHRA and CDR2 YSYEKL come from the germline V gene. The CDR3 covers 15 residues. This clone was seen a few times. One junction end disagrees with the germline gene, perhaps due to a read error. The sample holds other DNA sequences that translate to the same CDR3.

The rearrangement links TRBV4-1 to TRBJ2-5; 7 nucleotides match TRBD1. The clonotype originates from a human donor with classical Hodgkin lymphoma. The sample consisted of peripheral blood mononuclear cells (PBMCs), taken at baseline. The CDR3 loop is CASSQEDRAGETQYF. CDR3 bases: TGTGCCAGCAGCCAAGAAGACAGGGCAGGAGAGACCCAGTACTTC.